Listed here are 7 T cell receptor beta chains from one sample, sequenced in a study of blood T cell repertoires in COVID-19. Produced via immunoSEQ multiplex PCR; TCRdb's table is partial and in-frame only. This repertoire shows a few hundred thousand clones, more than 80% found once; its top ten account for approximately 1%. Sequenced sample: PBMCs or T cells enriched from blood (not recorded which). These receptor sequences come from a man younger than 30 who had recovered from COVID-19.

The chain employs TRBV30 and TRBJ2-3, with 8 bases aligning to TRBD1. The CDR3 is 19 residues long. Germline loops: CDR1 GTSNPN, CDR2 SVGIG (reference sequence). V shed 0 bases, J shed 3 bases, and the junction held 17 bases outside the gene matches. CDR3 nucleotide sequence: TGTGCCTGGAGTGTACCGACAGGGGACTCCCGCATACGGACAGATACGCAGTATTTT. Translated, it gives CAWSVPTGDSRIRTDTQYF. The full variable domain, its missing parts supplied by reference TRBV30 and TRBJ2-3, is SQTIHQWPATLVQPVGSPLSLECTVEGTSNPNLYWYRQAAGRGLQLLFYSVGIGQISSEVPQNLSASRPQDRQFILSSKKLLLSDSGFYLCAWSVPTGDSRIRTDTQYFGPGTRLTVL.

The rearrangement uses TRBV10-3 and TRBJ2-3, with 13 positions matching TRBD2. V dropped 6 bases and J dropped 1; count of bases not matched to a gene: 1. Germline V gene sequence: CDR1 ENHRY, CDR2 SYGVKD. The CDR3 spans 15 residues. In DNA, the CDR3 is TGTGCCATCAGACTAGCGGGGGGGGGCACAGATACGCAGTATTTT. Its translation is CAIRLAGGGTDTQYF.

The chain couples TRBV7-9 to TRBJ2-2; 8 nucleotides agree with TRBD2. V was clipped by 4 bases and J by 6 bases; unmatched bases: 4. CDR3 length: 14 amino acids. Germline-derived CDR1 and CDR2 are SEHNR and FQNEAQ (reference sequence). CDR3 DNA: TGTGCCAGCAGCTGGACCGGGGGGGCCGGGGAGCTGTTTTTT. Translated: CASSWTGGAGELFF.

The chain is built from TRBV12-5 and TRBJ2-5, with a weak D call TRBD1 (5 bases). Trimming removed 6 bases from V and 2 bases from J, with 13 bases in between. The CDR3 extends over 14 amino acids. Germline values: CDR1 LGHNT, CDR2 FRNRAP. The CDR3 DNA follows: TGTGCTAGTGGACTGACAGCGCGTCAAGAGACCCAGTACTTC. Translated, it gives CASGLTARQETQYF.

The V call is TRBV4-2, the J call TRBJ2-2; D perhaps matches TRBD2 (5 bases). The CDR3 consists of 17 residues. Germline assignment: CDR1 LGHNA and CDR2 YNFKEQ. V lost 0 bases and J lost 0, with 11 bases in between. In nucleotides, the CDR3 is TGTGCCAGCAGCCAAGAAGTCTGGCGGGCGAACACCGGGGAGCTGTTTTTT. Encoded protein: CASSQEVWRANTGELFF.

V gene TRBV19 combines with J gene TRBJ2-6; the D gene is possibly TRBD1 (5 bases). Germline loops: CDR1 LNHDA, CDR2 SQIVND (reference sequence). With 3 bases removed from V and 2 bases from J, the gap between germline ends came to 8 bases. The CDR3 is 15 amino acids. The CDR3 DNA follows: TGTGCCAGTAGTATCCCCAGGGCTGGGGCCAACGTCCTGACTTTC. It is translated as CASSIPRAGANVLTF.

The chain employs TRBV13 and TRBJ1-6; 8 nucleotides align to TRBD1. V was pared by 5 bases and J by 8 bases, with 8 bases of the junction left unmatched. The CDR3 has 15 amino acids. Germline lookup yields CDR1 PRHDT and CDR2 FYEKMQ (reference sequence). The CDR3, as DNA: TGTGCCAGCAGCCGGACAGGGAGTTTTCATTCACCCCTCCACTTT. The encoded protein is CASSRTGSFHSPLHF.